The source of this T cell receptor (beta chain) is a study of beta chain features in type 1 diabetes. Study-level information: Over all samples combined, about 99,000,000 sorted cells were examined. Study findings and constraints: For Type 1 diabetes patients, all four CD4+ subsets carried TCRB CDR3s that were moderately but significantly shorter. Patients with type 1 diabetes showed fewer VDJ junction insertions and more deletions.

V lost 0 bases and J lost 1, with 6 bases in between. In germline, CDR1 is SGHRS, CDR2 YFSETQ. The CDR3 has 14 amino acids. Turning to this clone: Its target is unknown.

As every portion of the isolated RNA was reverse transcribed, the sequencing read expressed TCRB transcripts. Clones were read by immunoSEQ multiplex PCR, and TCRdb kept only the in-frame ones, dropping some. This table has 130,000 to 150,000 clones, approximately 13% appearing once. Sorting with CD45RO/CCR7/CD25/CD127/CD95/CD27 yielded naive, central memory, regulatory and stem-like memory CD4+ cells. The sequenced sample consisted of central memory CD4+ T cells from blood. The chain combines TRBV5-1 with TRBJ2-3, with D unclear. The TCR comes from a man in his late teens or twenties with type 1 diabetes. CDR3 bases: TGCGCCAGCAGCTTGGGCAGTCGCACAGATACGCAGTATTTT. Protein sequence: CASSLGSRTDTQYF. The full variable domain, rest sourced from reference TRBV5-1 and TRBJ2-3, is KAGVTQTPRYLIKTRGQQVTLSCSPISGHRSVSWYQQTPGQGLQFLFEYFSETQRNKGNFPGRFSGRQFSNSRSEMNVSTLELGDSALYLCASSLGSRTDTQYFGPGTRLTVL.